This T cell receptor beta chain was observed in a study of shared clonotypes between healthy human individuals. Study-level results: Sharing across four donors was seen in 4.5% to 5.5% of naive CD4 clonotypes.

Genomic DNA of each subset was evenly split across several immunoSEQ plates. This table comes from immunoSEQ multiplex PCR, and its TCRdb copy is limited to in-frame clones, with some not included. The profile covers about 990,000 clones, with about 84% appearing a single time and roughly 0.62% taken by the ten largest. Comments on this clone: Its target is unknown.

The CDR3 contains 15 residues. Germline V gene data show CDR1 as MNHNS and CDR2 as SASEGT. V lost 7 bases, J lost 2 bases, and 10 bases stayed unmatched. This clonotype was sampled from a man in his late teens or twenties in good health. Some clones in this sample may be carry-over from other donors' samples. Sequencing was done on a sample of memory CD4+ T cells from PBMCs. As to subset: CD45RA-negative fraction. V and J are TRBV6-1 and TRBJ1-2; 7 positions match TRBD1. The CDR3 DNA reads TGTGCCAGCAACCTGAACAGGGGTCGAAACTATGGCTACACCTTC. Translated, it gives CASNLNRGRNYGYTF.